What follows is one T cell receptor beta chain and its context. Its antigen is currently not known. Nothing much larger sits one base from this clone, and base qualities are not available. This specimen comes from a study of relationships among human T cell subsets (dated by TCRdb to the early 2010s). Background for the entire study: Sequencing was performed on eight distinct blood T cell populations: pan T, CD8 cytotoxic, regulatory, Th1, Th2, naive plus transitional, activated and memory cells. Study-wide conclusions, independent of this receptor: A CD4+CD8+ double-positive population could not be excluded by the bead-based sorting. The substantial sharing of CDR3s among Th1, Th2 and regulatory T cells was interpreted as suggesting that cell fate choices are stochastic. V, D and J usage, CDR3 length and N-nucleotide additions showed no statistically significant differences among the seven subsets. Over 60% of CD8+ cytotoxic sequences were found to belong to clones with over 100 reads, whereas few such clones were observed in the regulatory and Th2 subsets.

Receptor libraries were prepared by multiplex PCR. Instrument used: 454 GS FLX. TCR alpha and beta CDR3 regions were amplified from mRNA by semiquantitative ARM-PCR. In ARM-PCR, tagged nested gene-specific primers were applied first, and communal superprimers then carried out the exponential amplification. Before the second amplification round was performed on first-round PCR products, the nested primers were removed by exonuclease. The amplicons were sequenced on the 454 platform, a system that can rapidly sequence millions of DNA fragments without cloning bias. A read was counted as effective if the read could be mapped to both V and J germline segments. As for how the authors treated the data: IRmap, which uses pyromap, a Smith-Waterman modification adapted to 454 sequencing errors, was used to assign reads to germline V, D and J segments. Cutoffs set at the 99th percentile of alignment scores from simulated random sequences were applied to filter D-beta assignments. CDR3 was defined as the amino acids lying between the conserved V-segment Y[YFLI]C motif and the J-segment [FW]GXGT motif. Repertoire diversity was estimated with a compound Poisson process model previously applied to large-scale EST data. A procedure for detecting cross-contamination was used to argue that the shared CDR3s did not come from sample contamination. The raw public reads went through TCRdb reprocessing: fastp at Q25, MiXCR clone calling, in-frame beta chains kept. Each record represents a unique CDR3 protein, reported with the most common genes and DNA among its rows. The V and J calls were determined by TCRdb, not by the authors. The sample includes 13,000 or so distinct CDR3 sequences, with around 70% observed a single time. The ten top clones hold 30% of the sample.

The germline V gene provides CDR1 SQVTM and CDR2 ANQGSEA. V gives up 6 bases and J gives up 1 base, and the segment between their germline ends measures 17 bases. Including the terminal cysteine and phenylalanine, the CDR3 comprises 15 residues. Left in the record is the CDR3 DNA by itself, 45 bases read in frame from the first base. The CD4+CD25-CD294- flow-through remaining after CD25, CD56 and CD294 bead selections was collected as Th1 cells. T cell subsets were isolated with Miltenyi superparamagnetic beads coated with subset-specific monoclonal antibodies. Every T cell population came from peripheral blood. Ficoll separation of whole blood yielded mononuclear cells, and anti-CD14 microbeads were then used to deplete the monocytes. Right after isolation, the cell populations were resuspended in RNAprotect reagent.

The sequence is built from TRBV29-1 and TRBJ2-3; the D element might be TRBD1 or TRBD2, as each aligns at 6 bases. Specimen: CD4+ Th1 cells sorted from blood. Read against the paper, the sample's cell subset or site label means: CD4+CD25-CD294- T helper 1 cells. The sequence was collected from a man aged 40-49 years in good health. The CDR3 here reads CSVSKQGGGTDTQYF. The bases are TGCAGCGTGAGCAAACAGGGCGGGGGCACAGATACGCAGTATTTT.